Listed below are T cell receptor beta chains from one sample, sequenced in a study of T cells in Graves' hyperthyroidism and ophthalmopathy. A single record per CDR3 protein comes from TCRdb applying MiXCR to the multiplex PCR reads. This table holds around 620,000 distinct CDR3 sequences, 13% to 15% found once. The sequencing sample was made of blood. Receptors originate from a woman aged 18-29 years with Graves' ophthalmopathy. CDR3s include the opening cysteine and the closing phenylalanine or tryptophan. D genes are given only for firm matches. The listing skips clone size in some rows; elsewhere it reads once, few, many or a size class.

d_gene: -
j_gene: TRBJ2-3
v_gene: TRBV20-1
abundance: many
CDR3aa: CSARDRGTSFADTQYF
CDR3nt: TGCAGTGCTAGAGATCGCGGCACTAGTTTTGCAGATACGCAGTATTTT

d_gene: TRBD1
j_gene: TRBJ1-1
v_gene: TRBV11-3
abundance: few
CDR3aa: CASSLEIWGRERQGGDTEAFF
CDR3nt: TGTGCCAGCAGCTTAGAGATCTGGGGGAGAGAGCGACAGGGTGGTGACACTGAAGCTTTCTTT

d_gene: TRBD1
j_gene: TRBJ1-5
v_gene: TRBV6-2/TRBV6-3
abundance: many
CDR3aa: CASSYDSGGPYQPQHF
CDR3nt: TGTGCCAGCAGTTACGATTCAGGGGGTCCCTATCAGCCCCAGCATTTT

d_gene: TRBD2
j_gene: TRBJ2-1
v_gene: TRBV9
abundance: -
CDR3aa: CASSARPGLAGLEQFF
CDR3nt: TGTGCCAGCAGCGCCAGACCGGGACTAGCGGGATTGGAGCAGTTCTTC

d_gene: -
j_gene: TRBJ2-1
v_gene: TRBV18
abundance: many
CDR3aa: CASSPRTDGQFF
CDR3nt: TGTGCCAGCTCACCACGGACCGATGGACAGTTCTTC

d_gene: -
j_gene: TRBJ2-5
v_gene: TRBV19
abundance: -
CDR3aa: CASSPIGSGNQYF
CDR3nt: TGTGCCAGTAGTCCCATTGGGTCCGGGAACCAGTACTTC

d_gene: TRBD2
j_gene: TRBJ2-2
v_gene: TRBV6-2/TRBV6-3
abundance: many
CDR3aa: CASSYSGTGELFF
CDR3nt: TGTGCCAGCAGTTATAGCGGGACCGGGGAGCTGTTTTTT

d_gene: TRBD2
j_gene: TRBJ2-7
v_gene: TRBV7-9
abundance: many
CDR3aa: CASSPGGGRLYEQYF
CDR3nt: TGTGCCAGCAGCCCCGGGGGGGGCAGGCTCTACGAGCAGTACTTC

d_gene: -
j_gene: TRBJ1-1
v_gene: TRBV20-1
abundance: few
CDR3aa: CSASPQMNTEAFF
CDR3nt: TGCAGTGCTAGTCCCCAGATGAACACTGAAGCTTTCTTT

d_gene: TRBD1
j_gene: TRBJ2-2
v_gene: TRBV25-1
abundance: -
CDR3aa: CASSVLQGANTGELFF
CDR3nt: TGTGCCAGCAGTGTCCTCCAGGGGGCGAACACCGGGGAGCTGTTTTTT

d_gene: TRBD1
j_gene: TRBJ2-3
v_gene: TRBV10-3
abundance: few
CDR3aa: CATTGGTGASSTDTQYF
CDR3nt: TGTGCCACGACGGGGGGGACAGGGGCCTCTAGCACAGATACGCAGTATTTT

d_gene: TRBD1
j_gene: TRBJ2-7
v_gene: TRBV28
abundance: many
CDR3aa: CASIGTGRGYEQYF
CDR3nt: TGTGCCAGCATCGGGACAGGGCGGGGGTACGAGCAGTACTTC

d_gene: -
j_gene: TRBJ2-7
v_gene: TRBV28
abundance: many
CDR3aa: CASSLHETGSSYEQYF
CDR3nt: TGTGCCAGCAGTTTACATGAGACGGGAAGCTCCTACGAGCAGTACTTC

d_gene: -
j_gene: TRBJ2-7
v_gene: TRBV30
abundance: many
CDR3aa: CAWSGQASSYEQYF
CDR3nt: TGTGCCTGGAGTGGCCAGGCCAGCTCCTACGAGCAGTACTTC

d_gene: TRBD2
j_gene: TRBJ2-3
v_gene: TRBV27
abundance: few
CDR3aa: CASSSISGLAGEVTQYF
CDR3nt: TGTGCCAGCAGTTCCATTAGTGGCCTAGCGGGAGAGGTTACGCAGTATTTT

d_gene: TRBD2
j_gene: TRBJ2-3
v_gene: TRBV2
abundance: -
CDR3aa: CASRERLAGGPTWDTQYF
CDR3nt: TGTGCCAGCAGGGAGAGACTAGCGGGAGGACCCACCTGGGATACGCAGTATTTT

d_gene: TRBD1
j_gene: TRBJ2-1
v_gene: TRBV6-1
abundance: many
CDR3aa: CASSSPSGDRGGNEQFF
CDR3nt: TGTGCCAGCAGTTCTCCTTCGGGGGACAGGGGAGGAAATGAGCAGTTCTTC

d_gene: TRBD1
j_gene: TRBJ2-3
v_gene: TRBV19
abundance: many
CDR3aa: CASQNRGGTDTQYF
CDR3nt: TGTGCCAGTCAAAACAGGGGGGGCACAGATACGCAGTATTTT

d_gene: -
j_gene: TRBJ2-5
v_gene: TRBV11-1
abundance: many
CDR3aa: CASSHFRGGETQYF
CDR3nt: TGTGCCAGCAGCCACTTCCGGGGAGGAGAGACCCAGTACTTC

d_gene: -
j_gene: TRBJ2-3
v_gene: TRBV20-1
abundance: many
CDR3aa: CSARAGASPLTDTQYF
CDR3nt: TGCAGTGCTAGAGCGGGGGCCTCGCCGCTCACAGATACGCAGTATTTT

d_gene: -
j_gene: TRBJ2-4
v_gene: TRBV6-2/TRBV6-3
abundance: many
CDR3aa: CASTAGLAKNIQYF
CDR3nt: TGTGCCAGCACGGCCGGACTAGCCAAAAACATTCAGTACTTC

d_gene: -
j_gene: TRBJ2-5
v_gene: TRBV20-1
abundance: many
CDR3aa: CSARWMRAEETQYF
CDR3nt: TGCAGTGCTAGATGGATGCGGGCTGAAGAGACCCAGTACTTC

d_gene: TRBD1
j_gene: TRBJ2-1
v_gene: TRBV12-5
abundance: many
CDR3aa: CASGLHTFRDRWAGEQFF
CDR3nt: TGTGCTAGTGGTTTGCATACCTTCCGGGACAGATGGGCGGGTGAGCAGTTCTTC